A selection of T cell receptor beta chains follows, all from one sample in a study of T-cell memory formation after mild COVID-19. MiXCR was run by TCRdb on the 5' RACE reads, yielding one entry per CDR3 protein. The sample lists about 430,000 distinct CDR3 sequences; 24% were seen once. The sample consisted of PBMCs or a T cell subset sorted from them (not recorded which). Every receptor here comes from an adult woman who had mild COVID-19 (a few samples of this study predate the infection). Cell type and time point are not known. The CDR3 runs from the conserved cysteine through the conserved F or W. The order of the fields is J gene, V gene, clone size, D gene, CDR3 protein, CDR3 DNA. D genes are given only for firm matches. The listing skips clone size in some rows; elsewhere it reads once, few, many or a size class.

j_gene: TRBJ2-1
v_gene: TRBV30
abundance: .
d_gene: .
CDR3aa: CAWRELGEQFF
CDR3nt: TGTGCCTGGAGAGAGTTGGGTGAGCAGTTCTTC

j_gene: TRBJ2-3
v_gene: TRBV7-8
abundance: many
d_gene: .
CDR3aa: CASSFLRGDTQYF
CDR3nt: TGTGCCAGCAGCTTTTTAAGGGGGGATACGCAGTATTTT

j_gene: TRBJ2-2
v_gene: TRBV11-2
abundance: .
d_gene: .
CDR3aa: CASSLDIGTPLGGELFF
CDR3nt: TGTGCCAGCAGCCTTGACATCGGGACACCCTTGGGAGGGGAGCTGTTTTTT

j_gene: TRBJ2-3
v_gene: TRBV18
abundance: .
d_gene: .
CDR3aa: CASSTRAAGTDTQYF
CDR3nt: TGTGCCAGCTCAACCCGAGCGGCGGGCACAGATACGCAGTATTTT

j_gene: TRBJ2-5
v_gene: TRBV6-2/TRBV6-3
abundance: few
d_gene: TRBD2
CDR3aa: CASSYRTSGKVQETQYF
CDR3nt: TGTGCCAGCAGTTACAGGACTAGCGGGAAGGTCCAAGAGACCCAGTACTTC

j_gene: TRBJ1-1
v_gene: TRBV5-6
abundance: .
d_gene: .
CDR3aa: CASSSGGGNTEAFF
CDR3nt: TGTGCCAGCAGCTCAGGTGGAGGGAACACTGAAGCTTTCTTT

j_gene: TRBJ1-3
v_gene: TRBV12-3/TRBV12-4
abundance: few
d_gene: .
CDR3aa: CASSLGPSGNTIYF
CDR3nt: TGTGCCAGCAGTTTAGGTCCCTCTGGAAACACCATATATTTT

j_gene: TRBJ2-7
v_gene: TRBV29-1
abundance: .
d_gene: .
CDR3aa: CSVETGEAYEQYF
CDR3nt: TGCAGCGTTGAGACGGGGGAGGCCTACGAGCAGTACTTC

j_gene: TRBJ2-1
v_gene: TRBV6-5
abundance: few
d_gene: .
CDR3aa: CASSYGKAYNEQFF
CDR3nt: TGTGCCAGCAGTTACGGGAAGGCCTACAATGAGCAGTTCTTC

j_gene: TRBJ2-4
v_gene: TRBV2
abundance: .
d_gene: .
CDR3aa: CASSDGQGANIQYF
CDR3nt: TGTGCCAGCAGTGACGGGCAGGGAGCGAACATTCAGTACTTC

j_gene: TRBJ2-3
v_gene: TRBV6-4
abundance: .
d_gene: TRBD1
CDR3aa: CASSEETGSIDTQYF
CDR3nt: TGTGCCAGCAGTGAAGAGACAGGGAGCATAGATACGCAGTATTTT

j_gene: TRBJ2-7
v_gene: TRBV7-9
abundance: .
d_gene: .
CDR3aa: CASRIGAGYEQYF
CDR3nt: TGTGCCAGCAGAATCGGGGCCGGGTACGAGCAGTACTTC

j_gene: TRBJ2-1
v_gene: TRBV4-2
abundance: .
d_gene: TRBD2
CDR3aa: CASSQGTSVNEQFF
CDR3nt: TGTGCCAGCAGCCAGGGGACTAGCGTCAATGAGCAGTTCTTC

j_gene: TRBJ2-7
v_gene: TRBV29-1
abundance: few
d_gene: TRBD2
CDR3aa: CSVVRTSGIYEQYF
CDR3nt: TGCAGCGTTGTAAGGACTAGCGGGATTTACGAGCAGTACTTC

j_gene: TRBJ1-5
v_gene: TRBV3-1
abundance: .
d_gene: .
CDR3aa: CASSPGSYSNQPQHF
CDR3nt: TGTGCCAGCAGCCCGGGATCTTATAGCAATCAGCCCCAGCATTTT

j_gene: TRBJ2-5
v_gene: TRBV14
abundance: .
d_gene: .
CDR3aa: CASSPRGSRGTQYF
CDR3nt: TGTGCCAGCAGCCCGCGGGGATCGAGGGGGACCCAGTACTTC

j_gene: TRBJ2-7
v_gene: TRBV18
abundance: .
d_gene: TRBD2
CDR3aa: CASSPRSSGFSYEQYF
CDR3nt: TGTGCCAGCTCACCAAGATCTAGCGGTTTCTCCTACGAGCAGTACTTC

j_gene: TRBJ2-3
v_gene: TRBV7-3
abundance: .
d_gene: .
CDR3aa: CASSPSAGTDTQYF
CDR3nt: TGTGCCAGCAGCCCTAGCGCCGGCACAGATACGCAGTATTTT

j_gene: TRBJ2-5
v_gene: TRBV9
abundance: .
d_gene: TRBD1
CDR3aa: CASSHRPQDPGQSQETQYF
CDR3nt: TGTGCCAGCAGCCATAGGCCCCAGGACCCGGGACAGTCCCAAGAGACCCAGTACTTC

j_gene: TRBJ2-5
v_gene: TRBV15
abundance: few
d_gene: TRBD1
CDR3aa: CATSRGGTVQETQYF
CDR3nt: TGTGCCACCAGCAGAGGTGGGACAGTACAAGAGACCCAGTACTTC

j_gene: TRBJ2-5
v_gene: TRBV9
abundance: .
d_gene: TRBD2
CDR3aa: CASSPLASGGQETQYF
CDR3nt: TGTGCCAGCAGCCCGTTGGCTAGCGGGGGTCAAGAGACCCAGTACTTC

j_gene: TRBJ2-5
v_gene: TRBV9
abundance: few
d_gene: .
CDR3aa: CASSVNSLRGETQYF
CDR3nt: TGTGCCAGCAGCGTAAACTCCCTGCGTGGGGAGACCCAGTACTTC

j_gene: TRBJ2-5
v_gene: TRBV29-1
abundance: .
d_gene: .
CDR3aa: CSVGGETQYF
CDR3nt: TGCAGCGTCGGGGGAGAGACCCAGTACTTC

j_gene: TRBJ1-2
v_gene: TRBV5-6
abundance: .
d_gene: TRBD1
CDR3aa: CASSVDRDNYGYTF
CDR3nt: TGTGCCAGCAGCGTGGACAGGGATAACTATGGCTACACCTTC

j_gene: TRBJ1-2
v_gene: TRBV10-3
abundance: .
d_gene: .
CDR3aa: CAISERGGLVYGYTF
CDR3nt: TGTGCCATCAGTGAACGTGGGGGGCTGGTCTATGGCTACACCTTC

j_gene: TRBJ1-1
v_gene: TRBV11-2
abundance: .
d_gene: TRBD1
CDR3aa: CASSSRGQGTMNTEAFF
CDR3nt: TGTGCCAGCAGCTCGAGGGGACAGGGAACTATGAACACTGAAGCTTTCTTT

j_gene: TRBJ2-3
v_gene: TRBV24-1
abundance: .
d_gene: .
CDR3aa: CATSDFGGSGTDTQYF
CDR3nt: TGTGCCACCAGTGATTTTGGGGGCTCTGGCACAGATACGCAGTATTTT

j_gene: TRBJ1-5
v_gene: TRBV7-9
abundance: few
d_gene: TRBD1
CDR3aa: CASSPLRQGFAGDQPQHF
CDR3nt: TGTGCCAGCAGCCCTCTCCGACAGGGCTTTGCGGGGGATCAGCCCCAGCATTTT

j_gene: TRBJ1-2
v_gene: TRBV12-3/TRBV12-4
abundance: .
d_gene: .
CDR3aa: CASTLWEDYGYTF
CDR3nt: TGTGCCAGCACCCTATGGGAGGACTATGGCTACACCTTC

j_gene: TRBJ2-3
v_gene: TRBV20-1
abundance: few
d_gene: TRBD2
CDR3aa: CSARTSVADTQYF
CDR3nt: TGCAGTGCTAGGACTAGCGTGGCAGATACGCAGTATTTT

j_gene: TRBJ1-5
v_gene: TRBV27
abundance: few
d_gene: .
CDR3aa: CASSPAGYSNQPQHF
CDR3nt: TGTGCCAGCAGCCCTGCGGGGTATAGCAATCAGCCCCAGCATTTT

j_gene: TRBJ2-7
v_gene: TRBV6-6
abundance: .
d_gene: TRBD2
CDR3aa: CASSSATSSEQYF
CDR3nt: TGTGCCAGCAGTTCAGCGACTAGCAGCGAGCAGTACTTC

j_gene: TRBJ1-2
v_gene: TRBV5-6
abundance: few
d_gene: .
CDR3aa: CASSVDFAAPYGYTF
CDR3nt: TGTGCCAGCAGCGTGGACTTTGCTGCACCCTATGGCTACACCTTC

j_gene: TRBJ2-3
v_gene: TRBV24-1
abundance: .
d_gene: .
CDR3aa: CATRRASSTDTQYF
CDR3nt: TGTGCCACCAGGAGGGCCTCTAGCACAGATACGCAGTATTTT

j_gene: TRBJ1-6
v_gene: TRBV19
abundance: .
d_gene: .
CDR3aa: CASSFRQEKNSPLHF
CDR3nt: TGTGCCAGTAGTTTCCGACAGGAGAAAAATTCACCCCTCCACTTT

j_gene: TRBJ2-7
v_gene: TRBV5-1
abundance: .
d_gene: TRBD2
CDR3aa: CASSSTSGRDSYEQYF
CDR3nt: TGCGCCAGCAGCTCCACGAGCGGGAGGGACTCCTACGAGCAGTACTTC

j_gene: TRBJ2-5
v_gene: TRBV5-5
abundance: .
d_gene: .
CDR3aa: CASSLGNPSRETQYF
CDR3nt: TGTGCCAGCAGCTTGGGGAATCCCTCCCGAGAGACCCAGTACTTC

j_gene: TRBJ2-1
v_gene: TRBV7-9
abundance: few
d_gene: .
CDR3aa: CASSLEGFLKGKRNEQFF
CDR3nt: TGTGCCAGCAGCTTAGAAGGTTTTCTGAAGGGAAAAAGGAATGAGCAGTTCTTC

j_gene: TRBJ2-7
v_gene: TRBV9
abundance: few
d_gene: TRBD2
CDR3aa: CASSVGLASYEQYF
CDR3nt: TGTGCCAGCAGCGTAGGACTAGCTTCCTACGAGCAGTACTTC

j_gene: TRBJ1-1
v_gene: TRBV5-1
abundance: .
d_gene: .
CDR3aa: CASSLASNTEAFF
CDR3nt: TGCGCCAGCAGCTTGGCCTCGAACACTGAAGCTTTCTTT

j_gene: TRBJ2-7
v_gene: TRBV28
abundance: few
d_gene: .
CDR3aa: CASSLLGTAYEQYF
CDR3nt: TGTGCCAGCAGTTTACTGGGAACAGCCTACGAGCAGTACTTC

j_gene: TRBJ2-1
v_gene: TRBV6-2/TRBV6-3
abundance: .
d_gene: .
CDR3aa: CASSYGLTYNEQFF
CDR3nt: TGTGCCAGCAGTTACGGTCTAACCTACAATGAGCAGTTCTTC

j_gene: TRBJ1-2
v_gene: TRBV5-5
abundance: .
d_gene: .
CDR3aa: CASSLASAAGVGYTF
CDR3nt: TGTGCCAGCAGCTTGGCCTCGGCGGCAGGGGTTGGCTACACCTTC

j_gene: TRBJ1-1
v_gene: TRBV11-2
abundance: .
d_gene: .
CDR3aa: CASSLTRAPNTEAFF
CDR3nt: TGTGCCAGCAGCTTAACTAGGGCTCCGAACACTGAAGCTTTCTTT

j_gene: TRBJ2-1
v_gene: TRBV4-3
abundance: few
d_gene: TRBD2
CDR3aa: CASSPSGSRYNEQFF
CDR3nt: TGCGCCAGCAGCCCAAGCGGGAGCCGGTACAATGAGCAGTTCTTC

j_gene: TRBJ2-5
v_gene: TRBV12-3/TRBV12-4
abundance: .
d_gene: .
CDR3aa: CASGWTASQETQYF
CDR3nt: TGTGCCAGCGGTTGGACAGCCTCCCAAGAGACCCAGTACTTC

j_gene: TRBJ2-1
v_gene: TRBV11-2
abundance: .
d_gene: .
CDR3aa: CASSSIRGSLYNEQFF
CDR3nt: TGTGCCAGCAGCTCTATCAGGGGCAGCCTTTACAATGAGCAGTTCTTC

j_gene: TRBJ2-1
v_gene: TRBV5-1
abundance: .
d_gene: TRBD2
CDR3aa: CASSRLGGRAWEQFF
CDR3nt: TGCGCCAGCAGCCGACTTGGCGGGAGGGCCTGGGAGCAGTTCTTC

j_gene: TRBJ1-1
v_gene: TRBV20-1
abundance: .
d_gene: .
CDR3aa: CSARPRVGTEAFF
CDR3nt: TGCAGTGCTAGGCCCAGGGTAGGAACTGAAGCTTTCTTT

j_gene: TRBJ2-1
v_gene: TRBV12-3/TRBV12-4
abundance: .
d_gene: TRBD1
CDR3aa: CASARQGDVYEQFF
CDR3nt: TGTGCCAGCGCCCGGCAGGGGGATGTCTATGAGCAGTTCTTC

j_gene: TRBJ1-2
v_gene: TRBV7-8
abundance: .
d_gene: TRBD1
CDR3aa: CASSSRDRGRKDGYTF
CDR3nt: TGTGCCAGCAGCAGCCGGGACAGGGGGCGCAAGGATGGCTACACCTTC

j_gene: TRBJ1-5
v_gene: TRBV12-3/TRBV12-4
abundance: .
d_gene: .
CDR3aa: CASRAGGAPRSNQPQHF
CDR3nt: TGTGCCAGCAGGGCCGGGGGCGCCCCGAGGAGCAATCAGCCCCAGCATTTT

j_gene: TRBJ2-1
v_gene: TRBV9
abundance: few
d_gene: TRBD2
CDR3aa: CASSVDSSGLAGRGNEQFF
CDR3nt: TGTGCCAGCAGCGTAGACTCATCAGGACTAGCGGGGAGGGGGAATGAGCAGTTCTTC

j_gene: TRBJ2-7
v_gene: TRBV24-1
abundance: few
d_gene: .
CDR3aa: CATSDYVGSHYEQYF
CDR3nt: TGTGCCACCAGTGATTATGTTGGATCCCACTACGAGCAGTACTTC

j_gene: TRBJ1-1
v_gene: TRBV19
abundance: .
d_gene: .
CDR3aa: CATRDSPNTEAFF
CDR3nt: TGTGCCACCCGAGACAGCCCAAACACTGAAGCTTTCTTT